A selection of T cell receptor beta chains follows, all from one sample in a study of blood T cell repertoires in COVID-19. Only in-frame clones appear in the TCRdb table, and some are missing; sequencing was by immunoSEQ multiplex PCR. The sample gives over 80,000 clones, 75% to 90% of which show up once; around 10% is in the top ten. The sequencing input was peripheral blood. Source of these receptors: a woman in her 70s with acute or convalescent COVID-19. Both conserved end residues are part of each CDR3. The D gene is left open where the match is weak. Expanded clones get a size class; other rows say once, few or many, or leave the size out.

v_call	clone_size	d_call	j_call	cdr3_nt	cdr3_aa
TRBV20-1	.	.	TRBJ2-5	TGCAGTGCTGTCAGCCAAGAGACCCAGTACTTC	CSAVSQETQYF
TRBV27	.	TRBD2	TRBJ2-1	TGTGCCAGCGCCTTAGCGGGAGGGATGGGTGAGCAGTTCTTC	CASALAGGMGEQFF
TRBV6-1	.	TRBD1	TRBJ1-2	TGTGCCAGCAGTGAAGCGCTTAGGGGGCGAATCTCTCCCTATGGCTACACCTTC	CASSEALRGRISPYGYTF
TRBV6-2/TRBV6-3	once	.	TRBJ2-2	TGTGCCAGCAGTTTCCGACTCCAAAGGGGCACCGGGGAGCTGTTTTTT	CASSFRLQRGTGELFF
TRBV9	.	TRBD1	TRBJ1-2	TGTGCCAGCAGCGTAGCCGACAGGGCCTATGGCTACACCTTC	CASSVADRAYGYTF
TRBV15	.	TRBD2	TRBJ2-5	TGTGCCACCAGCAGCCACCCCGGGACTAGCACAACGTACTTC	CATSSHPGTSTTYF
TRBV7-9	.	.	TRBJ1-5	TGTGCCAGCAGCTTAGCGCTCTCAGGGGTTAGCAATCAGCCCCAGCATTTT	CASSLALSGVSNQPQHF
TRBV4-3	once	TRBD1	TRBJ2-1	TGCGCCAGCAGCCAAGGGGACAGTTCCTACAATGAGCAGTTCTTC	CASSQGDSSYNEQFF
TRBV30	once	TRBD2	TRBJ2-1	TGTGCCTGGAGGGCGCTAGCGGGAGGGGTCCGGGAGCAGTTCTTC	CAWRALAGGVREQFF
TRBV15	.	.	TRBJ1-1	TGTGCCACCAGCAGGGGCCCGAACACTGAAGCTTTCTTT	CATSRGPNTEAFF
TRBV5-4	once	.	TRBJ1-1	TGTGCCAGCAGCTTGGAACAGGGTCGGAACACTGAAGCTTTCTTT	CASSLEQGRNTEAFF
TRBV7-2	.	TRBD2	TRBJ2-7	TGTGCCAGCAGCCGGAGCGGGGGGGCTCGCGAGCAGTACTTC	CASSRSGGAREQYF
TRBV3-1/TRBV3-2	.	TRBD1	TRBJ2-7	TGTGCCAGCAGCCAAGCACCCCTCCGGGACAGGGGCATAAGGGTTCGCTACGAGCAGTACTTC	CASSQAPLRDRGIRVRYEQYF
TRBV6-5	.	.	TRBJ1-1	TGTGCCAGCAGTCGTAGTCTGAACACTGAAGCTTTCTTT	CASSRSLNTEAFF
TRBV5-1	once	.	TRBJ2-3	TGCGCCAGCAGCCCCGGTGGGCATCCTGGCACAGATACGCAGTATTTT	CASSPGGHPGTDTQYF
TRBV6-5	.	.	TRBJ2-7	TGTGCCAGCAACAAAAGGGGAGGAACTTACGAGCAGTACTTC	CASNKRGGTYEQYF
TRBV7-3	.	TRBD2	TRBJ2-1	TGTGCCAGCAGCTTCGGGGGGAACAATGAGCAGTTCTTC	CASSFGGNNEQFF
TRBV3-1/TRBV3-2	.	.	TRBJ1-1	TGTGCCAGCAGCCAAGAGGGCCGAGCCGAAGCTTTCTTT	CASSQEGRAEAFF
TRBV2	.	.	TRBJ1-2	TGTGCCAGCAGTGTCCTCAGCGGACCCTATGGCTACACCTTC	CASSVLSGPYGYTF
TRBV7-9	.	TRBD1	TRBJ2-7	TGTGCCAGCAGCTTGGGACAGGGGATCCACGAGCAGTACTTC	CASSLGQGIHEQYF
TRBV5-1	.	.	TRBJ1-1	TGCGCCAGCAGCTTGGGTCCGGGGGACACTGAAGCTTTCTTT	CASSLGPGDTEAFF
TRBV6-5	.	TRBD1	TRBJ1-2	TGTGCCAGCAGGCCGGGACAGGCTAACTATGGCTACACCTTC	CASRPGQANYGYTF
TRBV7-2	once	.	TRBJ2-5	TGTGCCAGCAGCCGCCGGAGGGGGGGAGAGACCCAGTACTTC	CASSRRRGGETQYF
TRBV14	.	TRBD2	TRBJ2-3	TGTGCCAGCAGCCTAGCGGGAGGTCCTTTCACAGATACGCAGTATTTT	CASSLAGGPFTDTQYF
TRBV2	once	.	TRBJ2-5	TGTGCCAGCAGTGCGTCCCGTCAAGAGACCCAGTACTTC	CASSASRQETQYF
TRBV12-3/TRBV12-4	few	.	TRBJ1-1	TGTGCCAGCAGGCCGCAGGGGTCCACTGAAGCTTTCTTT	CASRPQGSTEAFF
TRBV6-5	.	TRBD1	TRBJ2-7	TGTGCCAGCAGCCACAGGGGGTACGAGCAGTACTTC	CASSHRGYEQYF
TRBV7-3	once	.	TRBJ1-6	TGTGCCAGCAGCTTCAGGGGTAATTCACCCCTCCACTTT	CASSFRGNSPLHF
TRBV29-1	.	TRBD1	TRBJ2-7	TGCAGCGTGAGACAGGGTTCCTACGAGCAGTACTTC	CSVRQGSYEQYF
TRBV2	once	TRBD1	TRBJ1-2	TGTGCCAGCAGTCTTGGGCAGGGGGCGTCTGGCTACACCTTC	CASSLGQGASGYTF
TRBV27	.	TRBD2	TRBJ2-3	TGTGCCAGCAGTTTTGGGGACTACCAGTATTTT	CASSFGDYQYF
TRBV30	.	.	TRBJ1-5	TGTGCCTGGAGTGTGGCCGGGGGGCTTAATCAGCCCCAGCATTTT	CAWSVAGGLNQPQHF
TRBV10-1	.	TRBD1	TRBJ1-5	TGCGCCAGCAATAGGACAGGGGTTATATTTCAGCCCCAGCATTTT	CASNRTGVIFQPQHF
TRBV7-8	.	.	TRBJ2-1	TGTGCCAGCAGCCCCCAGTTCAATGAGCAGTTCTTC	CASSPQFNEQFF
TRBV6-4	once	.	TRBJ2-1	TGTGCCAGCAGTGTTAACCCTCTAGCACCCTACAATGAGCAGTTCTTC	CASSVNPLAPYNEQFF
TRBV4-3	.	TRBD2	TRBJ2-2	TGCGCCAGCAGCCATGCTTCGGGGGGGCCAACCGGGGAGCTGTTTTTT	CASSHASGGPTGELFF
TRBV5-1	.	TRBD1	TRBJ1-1	TGCGCCAGCAGCTTGTCCGGGACAGGAAACACTGAAGCTTTCTTT	CASSLSGTGNTEAFF
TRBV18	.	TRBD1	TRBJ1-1	TGTGCCAGCTCACGACAGGGGAACACTGAAGCTTTCTTT	CASSRQGNTEAFF
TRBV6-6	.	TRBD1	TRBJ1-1	TGTGCCAGCAGCCCTCGACAGGGGGCCACTGAAGCTTTCTTT	CASSPRQGATEAFF
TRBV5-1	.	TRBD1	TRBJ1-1	TGCGCCAGCAGCTTGGGTAGACAGGGGAGTATGAACACTGAAGCTTTCTTT	CASSLGRQGSMNTEAFF
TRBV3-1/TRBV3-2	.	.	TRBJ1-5	TGTGCCAGCAGCCAAGATCAGATAAATCAGCCCCAGCATTTT	CASSQDQINQPQHF
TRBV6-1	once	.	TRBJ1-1	TGTGCCAGCAGTGAAAGGAGAAGGAACACTGAAGCTTTCTTT	CASSERRRNTEAFF
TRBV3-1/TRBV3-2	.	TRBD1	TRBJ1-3	TGTGCCAGCAGCCAAGTTCCAGGGGGCGCACACACCATATATTTT	CASSQVPGGAHTIYF
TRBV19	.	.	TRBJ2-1	TGTGCCAGTAGTACCCTGACGGGCTACAATGAGCAGTTCTTC	CASSTLTGYNEQFF